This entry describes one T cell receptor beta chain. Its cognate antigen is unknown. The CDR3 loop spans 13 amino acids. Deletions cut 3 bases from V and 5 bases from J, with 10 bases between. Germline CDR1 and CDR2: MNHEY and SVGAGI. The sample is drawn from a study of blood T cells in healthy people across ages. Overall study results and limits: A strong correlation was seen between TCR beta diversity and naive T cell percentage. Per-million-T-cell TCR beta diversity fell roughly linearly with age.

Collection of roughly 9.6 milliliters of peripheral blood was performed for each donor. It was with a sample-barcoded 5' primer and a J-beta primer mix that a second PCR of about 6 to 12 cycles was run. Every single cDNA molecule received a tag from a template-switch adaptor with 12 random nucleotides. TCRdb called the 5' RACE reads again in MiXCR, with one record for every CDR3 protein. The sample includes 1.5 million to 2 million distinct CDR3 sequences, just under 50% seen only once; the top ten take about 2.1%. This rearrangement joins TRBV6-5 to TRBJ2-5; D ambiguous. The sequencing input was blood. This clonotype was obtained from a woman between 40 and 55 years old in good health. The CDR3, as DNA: TGTGCCAGCAGTTATTCTCTTGCGGAGACCCAGTACTTC. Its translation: CASSYSLAETQYF.